The 7 T cell receptor beta chains below come from one sample, sequenced in a study of identical twins. TCRdb processed the 5' RACE reads anew with MiXCR; each CDR3 protein has one entry. The sample contains hundreds of thousands of distinct CDR3 sequences, 15% to 20% of which appear only once. These data are also associated with another study on T cells expressing NK-cell markers.

Sequencing input: PBMCs. The receptors shown here come from a woman aged 18-29 years in good health.

This clonotype was detected only a few times. The V gene is TRBV30, the J gene TRBJ2-6, with a weak D call TRBD1 (5 bases). The V end was cut by 8 bases, the J end by 0 bases, with 8 bases between. The germline V gene has CDR1 GTSNPN and CDR2 SVGIG (reference sequence). The CDR3 runs to 13 residues. CDR3 protein: CARDSSGANVLTF. The CDR3 DNA follows: TGTGCCAGAGACAGCTCTGGGGCCAACGTCCTGACTTTC.

The chain is built from TRBV5-5 and TRBJ2-7; D not resolved. Germline lookup yields CDR1 SGHKS and CDR2 YYEKEE (reference sequence). The ends were cut back, 0 bases at V and 3 bases at J, with 10 bases in the middle. This CDR3 contains 14 residues. CDR3 amino acids: CASSLEVLDYEQYF. The CDR3, as DNA: TGTGCCAGCAGCTTGGAAGTCCTTGACTACGAGCAGTACTTC. Looking up the rest from reference TRBV5-5 and TRBJ2-7 gives the full variable domain: DAGVTQSPTHLIKTRGQQVTLRCSPISGHKSVSWYQQVLGQGPQFIFQYYEKEERGRGNFPDRFSARQFPNYSSELNVNALLLGDSALYLCASSLEVLDYEQYFGPGTRLTVT.

This clonotype was seen at least ten times. This chain links TRBV6-1 with TRBJ2-7; 8 positions match TRBD2. The germline CDR1 and CDR2 sequences are MNHNS and SASEGT. CDR3 length equals 14 residues. J gave up 3 bases and V 6 bases, and 7 bases lay outside the gene matches. The CDR3 bases are TGTGCCAGCAGCCCCCGACGGGAGGGCTACGAGCAGTACTTC. Amino acids: CASSPRREGYEQYF.

The sample holds a few counts of this clonotype. This rearrangement joins TRBV7-9 to TRBJ2-1; TRBD2 matches 8 bases. The germline CDR1 and CDR2 sequences are SEHNR and FQNEAQ (reference sequence). Losses at the gene ends were 3 bases for V and 5 bases for J; bases not matched to a gene: 6. The CDR3 extends over 15 amino acids. CDR3 loop: CASSFSGGVHNEQFF. CDR3 bases: TGTGCCAGCAGCTTTTCCGGGGGGGTTCACAATGAGCAGTTCTTC. Complete variable domain (other parts from reference TRBV7-9 and TRBJ2-1): DTGVSQNPRHKITKRGQNVTFRCDPISEHNRLYWYRQTLGQGPEFLTYFQNEAQLEKSRLLSDRFSAERPKGSFSTLEIQRTEQGDSAMYLCASSFSGGVHNEQFFGPGTRLTVL.

This clonotype was counted a few times. This chain connects TRBV10-3 to TRBJ2-2; TRBD2 matches 11 bases. CDR3 length: 16 residues. CDR1 and CDR2 (germline): ENHRY, SYGVKD. Trimming at V came to 6 bases and at J to 6 bases, leaving 9 bases not matched to a gene. The CDR3 region has the DNA TGTGCCATCAGCGACCAACTAGCGGGAGCGTCCGGGGAGCTGTTTTTT. Translation gives CAISDQLAGASGELFF.

The genes are TRBV6-5 and TRBJ2-7, with D perhaps matching TRBD1 or TRBD2 (5 bases each). The CDR3 consists of 12 residues. Germline assignment: CDR1 MNHEY and CDR2 SVGAGI. With 8 bases removed from V and 3 bases from J, the gap between germline ends came to 11 bases. As DNA, the CDR3 is TGTGCCAGCGACGGGGCGAGCTACGAGCAGTACTTC. As protein: CASDGASYEQYF.

The V gene is TRBV20-1, the J gene TRBJ2-3; tentative D call: TRBD2 (7 bases). Germline V gives CDR1 DFQATT, CDR2 SNEGSKA (reference sequence). V was cut by 3 bases and J by 5 bases, with 15 bases left in between. The CDR3 spans 14 residues. In DNA, the CDR3 is TGCAGTGCTAGGCGGGGGCCAATGGGAGATACGCAGTATTTT. Residues: CSARRGPMGDTQYF.